This TCR beta chain stems from a study of sequential checkpoint blockade in melanoma. There are 15 residues in the CDR3. J was trimmed by 0 bases and V by 6 bases; bases with no gene match: 5. Germline V gives CDR1 MNHNS, CDR2 SASEGT. Described treatment: randomized to nivolumab then ipilimumab (arm A) or the reverse (arm B). Method: immunoSEQ multiplex PCR; TCRdb's copy keeps in-frame clones and lacks some. The sample yields tens of thousands of clones, approximately 84% seen once. The chain couples TRBV6-1 to TRBJ2-1, with 7 bases aligning to TRBD2. This material consisted of CD8+ T cells sorted from blood (inferred from file names), taken from a patient given nivolumab and ipilimumab in sequence. The receptor was derived from a human donor with melanoma. The CDR3 bases are TGTGCCAGCAGGGGGGGGATTAGCTCCTACAATGAGCAGTTCTTC. It encodes CASRGGISSYNEQFF.